Presented here are 30 T cell receptor beta chains from one specimen sequenced in a study of blood T cell repertoires in COVID-19. Sequencing used immunoSEQ multiplex PCR; TCRdb keeps in-frame clones, though not all of them. Of around 100,000 clones listed, around 82% are singletons. Input material: peripheral blood. All receptors derive from a human donor in a cohort sampled during active or convalescent COVID-19.

The gene calls are TRBV12-3 or TRBV12-4 and TRBJ1-3; D uncertain. V was clipped by 7 bases and J by 0 bases, with 4 bases between them. The CDR3 loop spans 12 amino acids. In DNA, the CDR3 is TGTGCCAGCACCAACTCTGGAAACACCATATATTTT. Translating gives CASTNSGNTIYF.

This clone was seen only once. The chain has TRBV27 and TRBJ1-1; D is perhaps TRBD1 (5 bases). The CDR3 covers 16 residues. Germline lookup yields CDR1 MNHEY and CDR2 SMNVEV (reference sequence). Trimming removed 0 bases from V and 0 bases from J, with 11 bases in between. In DNA, the CDR3 is TGTGCCAGCAGTTTATCGGCGGGGACTTTGAACACTGAAGCTTTCTTT. Translating gives CASSLSAGTLNTEAFF.

The V and J genes are TRBV18 and TRBJ1-1; the D is unclear. The CDR3 length is 14 residues. V lost 3 bases, J lost 0 bases, and 8 bases lay in between. Germline V CDR1 and CDR2: KGHSH, LQKENI. CDR3 loop: CASSPDTMNTEAFF. The CDR3 DNA reads TGTGCCAGCTCACCCGACACCATGAACACTGAAGCTTTCTTT.

This chain joins TRBV11-3 and TRBJ1-2; the D gene is possibly TRBD1 (6 bases). Deletions cut 5 bases from V and 7 bases from J, with 14 bases between. CDR3 length: 13 residues. The V gene's germline CDR1 is SGHNT and CDR2 YENEEA. DNA for the CDR3: TGTGCCAGCAGCCGATTACAGGGAGTTGGCTACACCTTC. It yields the protein CASSRLQGVGYTF.

The chain recombines TRBV11-3 with TRBJ1-1, with D tentatively TRBD1 (5 bases). This CDR3 has 15 amino acids. Per the germline V gene, CDR1 is SGHNT and CDR2 is YENEEA. Trimming shortened V by 1 base and J by 6 bases, and 15 bases separated the two germline ends. The DNA of the CDR3 is TGTGCCAGCAGCTTAGTTGGGGTGACAGAGGCTGAAGCTTTCTTT. Protein sequence: CASSLVGVTEAEAFF. Full variable domain (remainder filled in from reference TRBV11-3 and TRBJ1-1): EAGVVQSPRYKIIEKKQPVAFWCNPISGHNTLYWYLQNLGQGPELLIRYENEEAVDDSQLPKDRFSAERLKGVDSTLKIQPAELGDSAVYLCASSLVGVTEAEAFFGQGTRLTVV.

The J gene is TRBJ2-3, the V gene TRBV7-2; D is possibly TRBD2 (5 bases). CDR1 and CDR2 from the germline V gene are SGHTA and FQGNSA. CDR3 length: 17 amino acids. Between the trimmed V and J ends, which lost 5 bases and 0 bases, there was a span of 18 bases. DNA of the CDR3: TGTGCCAGCAGCCTCACCGGGGTCCTCTCTAGCACAGATACGCAGTATTTT. This sequence encodes CASSLTGVLSSTDTQYF. The full variable domain, completed using reference TRBV7-2 and TRBJ2-3, is GAGVSQSPSNKVTEKGKDVELRCDPISGHTALYWYRQSLGQGLEFLIYFQGNSAPDKSGLPSDRFSAERTGGSVSTLTIQRTQQEDSAVYLCASSLTGVLSSTDTQYFGPGTRLTVL.

Notes on this clone: An end of the junction differs from the germline gene, which may be a read error. V gene TRBV13 combines with J gene TRBJ1-4, with TRBD1 as a possible D gene (5 bases). Germline V gene data show CDR1 as PRHDT and CDR2 as FYEKMQ (reference sequence). This CDR3 is built from 14 residues. The CDR3 loop is CASSLGKGYEKLFF. CDR3 sequence (DNA): TGTGCCAGCAGCCTAGGGAAGGGGTATGAAAAACTGTTTTTT.

The V call is TRBV3-1 (or the pseudogene TRBV3-2), the J call TRBJ2-7; 8 bases fit TRBD1. Germline-derived CDR1 and CDR2 are LGHDT and YNNKEL (reference sequence). This CDR3 has 13 amino acids. V lost 3 bases, J lost 6 bases, and 4 bases stayed unmatched. The CDR3 DNA reads as TGTGCCAGCAGCCAGGACAGGGACGGCGAGCAGTACTTC. This codes for CASSQDRDGEQYF.

The chain recombines TRBV11-2 with TRBJ2-3; D ambiguous. V dropped 5 bases and J dropped 4 bases, with 13 bases sitting between them. Germline assignment: CDR1 SGHAT and CDR2 FQNNGV. CDR3 length equals 14 residues. The CDR3 DNA sequence: TGTGCCAGCAGCCCACGGTTCGGAGCAGATACGCAGTATTTT. It specifies CASSPRFGADTQYF.

This clone occurred a few times. The rearrangement joins TRBV15 to TRBJ2-6; possible D gene TRBD2, 6 bases. The germline CDR1 and CDR2 sequences are LNHNV and YYDKDF (reference sequence). This CDR3 has 18 residues. V shed 4 bases and J shed 2 bases, with 18 bases lying between them. This CDR3 reads CATSKRRGGNAGANVLTF. CDR3 DNA sequence: TGTGCCACCAGCAAAAGAAGGGGCGGGAACGCTGGGGCCAACGTCCTGACTTTC.

J is TRBJ2-3 and V is TRBV24-1; 9 bases match TRBD1. The germline CDR1 and CDR2 sequences are KGHDR and SFDVKD. This CDR3 is built from 13 residues. Trimming took 4 bases from V and 8 from J; bases not matched to a gene: 3. CDR3 region: CATSDPDRGTQYF. The CDR3 region has the DNA TGTGCCACCAGTGACCCGGACAGGGGTACGCAGTATTTT.

V usage is TRBV9 and J usage is TRBJ1-5; TRBD1 matches at 7 bases. J was trimmed by 7 bases and V by 0 bases; bases with no gene match: 7. Looked up from germline, CDR1 is SGDLS and CDR2 is YYNGEE. The CDR3 covers 15 residues. The DNA for the CDR3 is TGTGCCAGCAGCGTAGAGGGGGCCCCCGGACAGCCCCAGCATTTT. Protein sequence: CASSVEGAPGQPQHF.

The V and J genes are TRBV29-1 and TRBJ1-1, with a tentative D call TRBD1 (6 bases). CDR1 SQVTM and CDR2 ANQGSEA come from the germline V gene. The length of the CDR3 is 12 residues. The V end lost 6 bases, the J end lost 4 bases, and 12 bases lay between the germline ends. The CDR3 here is CSVELRGTEAFF. The CDR3 bases are TGCAGCGTCGAGCTCAGGGGCACTGAAGCTTTCTTT.

The J gene is TRBJ2-1, the V gene TRBV19; the D gene is possibly TRBD2 (6 bases). Trimming stripped 1 base from V and 8 bases from J, with 6 bases between. In germline, CDR1 is LNHDA, CDR2 SQIVND (reference sequence). The CDR3 is 12 amino acids. CDR3 protein: CASSIGLDEQFF. Written as DNA, the CDR3 is TGTGCCAGTAGTATAGGACTAGATGAGCAGTTCTTC. Using reference TRBV19 and TRBJ2-1 for the parts outside the CDR3, the full variable domain is DGGITQSPKYLFRKEGQNVTLSCEQNLNHDAMYWYRQDPGQGLRLIYYSQIVNDFQKGDIAEGYSVSREKKESFPLTVTSAQKNPTAFYLCASSIGLDEQFFGPGTRLTVL.

The chain carries TRBV28 and TRBJ2-3; D unclear. This CDR3 spans 16 amino acids. The V end lost 5 bases, the J end lost 0 bases, and 15 bases lay between the germline ends. CDR1 and CDR2 (germline): MDHEN, SYDVKM. The CDR3 DNA reads as TGTGCCAGCAGTCCCCCCCAGACTTCTAGCACAGATACGCAGTATTTT. Protein product: CASSPPQTSSTDTQYF. Full variable domain (remainder filled in from reference TRBV28 and TRBJ2-3): DVKVTQSSRYLVKRTGEKVFLECVQDMDHENMFWYRQDPGLGLRLIYFSYDVKMKEKGDIPEGYSVSREKKERFSLILESASTNQTSMYLCASSPPQTSSTDTQYFGPGTRLTVL.

The chain links TRBV6-1 to TRBJ1-1; 7 bases are shared with TRBD1. Losses at the gene ends were 3 bases for V and 6 bases for J; bases not matched to a gene: 7. Germline V gene sequence: CDR1 MNHNS, CDR2 SASEGT. The CDR3 sequence is 14 residues long. The CDR3 DNA is TGTGCCAGCAGTGAGGCATGGGACAGTTCTGAAGCTTTCTTT. Translated, it gives CASSEAWDSSEAFF.

The chain couples TRBV30 to TRBJ1-1; 7 nucleotides match TRBD1. Trimming removed 1 base from V and 1 base from J; junction bases left unmatched: 3. The CDR3 has 14 amino acids. The germline gives CDR1 GTSNPN, CDR2 SVGIG (reference sequence). The CDR3 sequence: CAWSEDRRNTEAFF. The CDR3 DNA sequence: TGTGCCTGGAGTGAGGACAGGCGGAACACTGAAGCTTTCTTT.

The V and J genes are TRBV19 and TRBJ1-2; the match to TRBD1 covers 9 bases. After removal of 2 bases from V and 7 bases from J, the junction contained 2 bases not matched to a gene. The CDR3 has 13 amino acids. Looked up from germline, CDR1 is LNHDA and CDR2 is SQIVND (reference sequence). The CDR3 loop is CASSIRQGVGYTF. The CDR3 DNA reads TGTGCCAGTAGTATAAGACAGGGGGTTGGCTACACCTTC.

The chain is built from TRBV27 and TRBJ2-1; 9 nucleotides line up with TRBD1. V was clipped by 6 bases and J by 7 bases; unmatched bases: 7. The germline CDR1 and CDR2 sequences are MNHEY and SMNVEV (reference sequence). The CDR3 is 14 amino acids. The chain's CDR3 is CASRRTGARNEQFF. CDR3 in DNA: TGTGCCAGCAGGCGGACAGGGGCAAGGAATGAGCAGTTCTTC.

This clone was observed a few times. The genes are TRBV5-1 and TRBJ2-5; 7 bases fit TRBD1. J lost 3 bases, V lost 4 bases, and 6 bases had no gene match. Germline assignment: CDR1 SGHRS and CDR2 YFSETQ. This CDR3 is built from 14 residues. CDR3 sequence (DNA): TGCGCCAGCAGCCATCCCGGGACAGAAGAGACCCAGTACTTC. Protein sequence: CASSHPGTEETQYF.

This rearrangement joins TRBV5-1 to TRBJ1-4; D remains unclear. The CDR3 has 14 residues. Trimming cost V 4 bases and J 4 bases, with 11 bases left between them. Germline V gene sequence: CDR1 SGHRS, CDR2 YFSETQ. CDR3: CASSLTGINEKLFF. CDR3 coding DNA: TGCGCCAGCAGCCTGACGGGGATTAATGAAAAACTGTTTTTT.

V gene TRBV5-1 combines with J gene TRBJ2-5, with a tentative D call TRBD2 (5 bases). The CDR3 is 14 residues long. CDR1 is SGHRS, CDR2 YFSETQ, per germline. With 0 bases removed from V and 2 bases from J, the gap between germline ends came to 8 bases. In nucleotides, the CDR3 is TGCGCCAGCAGCTTGGTGGGCGGGCAAGAGACCCAGTACTTC. Translated: CASSLVGGQETQYF.

The chain carries TRBV4-1 and TRBJ2-7; TRBD1 agrees at 9 bases. V dropped 3 bases and J dropped 6; count of bases not matched to a gene: 6. Germline V gene sequence: CDR1 MGHRA, CDR2 YSYEKL. The CDR3 totals 14 residues. The CDR3 region has the DNA TGCGCCAGCAGCCAGGCAGACAGGGGGTCCGAGCAGTACTTC. This gives the protein CASSQADRGSEQYF.

V and J are TRBV5-1 and TRBJ1-6, with D possibly TRBD1 on 6 matching bases. Looked up from germline, CDR1 is SGHRS and CDR2 is YFSETQ. This CDR3 comprises 15 residues. Trimming left V 4 bases short and J 7 bases short, with 15 bases between. DNA for the CDR3: TGCGCCAGCAGCCCAAACGAACAGGGAAATTCACCCCTCCACTTT. Its translation: CASSPNEQGNSPLHF.

V is TRBV24-1 and J is TRBJ1-5; 8 bases are a match to TRBD1. The CDR3 runs 16 residues. CDR1 and CDR2 (germline): KGHDR, SFDVKD. Germline trimming cut 3 bases from V and 7 bases from J; bases unmatched to any gene: 10. The CDR3 coding sequence is TGTGCCACCAGTGATCATGGACAGGGAAGGGAACAGCCCCAGCATTTT. It is translated as CATSDHGQGREQPQHF.

The rearrangement uses TRBV10-3 and TRBJ1-3, with D perhaps matching TRBD1 (6 bases). Trimming removed 4 bases at V and 2 bases at J, with 9 bases between. Germline loops: CDR1 ENHRY, CDR2 SYGVKD. This CDR3 region has 14 residues. The CDR3, as DNA: TGTGCCATCAGTGCAGGGGCGACTGGAAACACCATATATTTT. This gives the protein CAISAGATGNTIYF.

The V gene is TRBV5-1, the J gene TRBJ1-6; D perhaps matches TRBD1 (6 bases). The V end lost 5 bases, the J end lost 7 bases, and 10 bases lay between the germline ends. This CDR3 has 13 amino acids. Germline CDR1 and CDR2: SGHRS and YFSETQ. The CDR3 loop reads CASRGGDNSPLHF. The DNA of the CDR3 is TGCGCCAGCAGAGGGGGGGACAATTCACCCCTCCACTTT. The entire variable domain, with the rest obtained from reference TRBV5-1 and TRBJ1-6, is as follows: KAGVTQTPRYLIKTRGQQVTLSCSPISGHRSVSWYQQTPGQGLQFLFEYFSETQRNKGNFPGRFSGRQFSNSRSEMNVSTLELGDSALYLCASRGGDNSPLHFGNGTRLTVT.

The J gene is TRBJ1-1, the V gene TRBV7-3, with TRBD1 as a possible D gene (5 bases). The CDR3 sequence is 14 residues long. The germline CDR1 and CDR2 sequences are SGHTA and FQGTGA. The V end lost 4 bases, the J end lost 4 bases, and 13 bases lay between the germline ends. CDR3 bases: TGTGCCAGCAGCTCCAGGGTGGGGCTCACTGAAGCTTTCTTT. This codes for CASSSRVGLTEAFF.

V usage is TRBV7-9 and J usage is TRBJ1-4, with 7 bases lining up with TRBD1. The CDR3 runs 14 residues. Germline CDR1 is SEHNR and CDR2 is FQNEAQ (reference sequence). Germline trimming cut 6 bases from V and 8 bases from J; bases unmatched to any gene: 9. CDR3 sequence reads: CASRRQGVREKLFF. The CDR3, as DNA: TGTGCCAGCAGGCGACAGGGAGTACGGGAAAAACTGTTTTTT.

The genes are TRBV7-3 and TRBJ2-1, with a weak D call TRBD2 (7 bases). CDR3 length: 15 residues. Germline V gene sequence: CDR1 SGHTA, CDR2 FQGTGA. Trimming stripped 5 bases from V and 6 bases from J, with 17 bases between. CDR3 residues: CASSPRRGAANEQFF. The DNA of the CDR3 is TGTGCCAGCAGCCCCAGACGGGGGGCTGCCAATGAGCAGTTCTTC.